The 32 T cell receptor beta chains below come from one sample, sequenced in a study of blood T cell repertoires in COVID-19. Data came from immunoSEQ multiplex PCR; TCRdb stores just in-frame clones and leaves some out. Of just under 350,000 clones in the sample, approximately 90% are singletons; the top ten hold roughly 3.5%. The material sequenced was peripheral blood. All receptors derive from a woman aged 18-30 years who had recovered from COVID-19.

The CDR3 loop is CASKDRGRGNTGELFF. The CDR3 DNA sequence: TGTGCCAGTAAGGACAGGGGGCGTGGGAACACCGGGGAGCTGTTTTTT. This chain links TRBV19 with TRBJ2-2, with TRBD1 identical over 11 bases. Germline CDR1 reads LNHDA; CDR2 reads SQIVND (reference sequence). This CDR3 contains 16 residues. Losses at the gene ends were 7 bases for V and 1 base for J; bases not matched to a gene: 5.

The chain couples TRBV2 to TRBJ1-5; possible D gene TRBD1, 6 bases. Trimming took off 2 bases at V and 5 bases at J, with 16 bases between the two ends. The germline CDR1 and CDR2 sequences are SNHLY and FYNNEI. The CDR3 has 16 amino acids. The CDR3 DNA reads as TGTGCCAGCAGTGAACCGGGACAAGGGTTGGATCAGCCCCAGCATTTT. Protein product: CASSEPGQGLDQPQHF.

The chain recombines TRBV28 with TRBJ2-4, with TRBD1 matching over 10 bases. CDR3 size: 22 residues. Germline V gene sequence: CDR1 MDHEN, CDR2 SYDVKM. With 6 bases clipped from V and 1 base from J, the junction kept 24 bases outside the gene matches. CDR3 region: CASSLQRGRDRGFGRAKNIQYF. The CDR3 DNA is TGTGCCAGCAGCCTCCAACGTGGGAGGGACAGGGGATTTGGTCGTGCCAAAAACATTCAGTACTTC.

The genes are TRBV3-1 (or the pseudogene TRBV3-2) and TRBJ1-2; D is undetermined. The CDR3 is made up of 14 amino acids. V shed 6 bases and J shed 8 bases, with 19 bases lying between them. The germline V gene has CDR1 LGHDT and CDR2 YNNKEL (reference sequence). CDR3 in DNA: TGTGCCAGCAGGGAGCGGAGGGATTCCGGCGGCTACACCTTC. Its protein product is CASRERRDSGGYTF.

This chain uses TRBV10-2 with TRBJ2-1, with 7 positions matching TRBD2. Trimming at V came to 4 bases and at J to 2 bases, leaving 5 bases not matched to a gene. CDR3 length equals 15 residues. In germline, CDR1 is WSHSY, CDR2 SAAADI. CDR3 region: CASSVGGSPYNEQFF. In nucleotides, the CDR3 is TGCGCCAGCAGTGTGGGCGGGAGTCCCTACAATGAGCAGTTCTTC.

The gene calls are TRBV7-9 and TRBJ2-5; D remains ambiguous. CDR1 is SEHNR, CDR2 FQNEAQ, per germline (reference sequence). CDR3 length: 14 amino acids. V lost 3 bases and J lost 5, with 13 bases in between. This CDR3 is CASSLRGSMETQYF. DNA for the CDR3: TGTGCCAGCAGCTTGCGCGGTTCCATGGAGACCCAGTACTTC.

The chain carries TRBV30 and TRBJ2-7, with D possibly TRBD2 on 7 matching bases. CDR1 and CDR2 from the germline V gene are GTSNPN and SVGIG (reference sequence). This CDR3 has 14 amino acids. Trimming pared 4 bases from V and 6 bases from J, leaving 19 bases between. The CDR3 bases are TGTGCCTGGACCTCACGGGGGGCAGGGGCCGAGCAGTACGTC. It yields the protein CAWTSRGAGAEQYV.

V gene TRBV3-1 (or the pseudogene TRBV3-2) combines with J gene TRBJ2-3, with a weak D call TRBD2 (6 bases). CDR3 length equals 16 residues. Trimming shortened V by 3 bases and J by 0 bases, and 13 bases separated the two germline ends. CDR1 is LGHDT and CDR2 is YNNKEL in the germline V gene (reference sequence). CDR3 sequence reads: CASSQGLATSTDTQYF. DNA for the CDR3: TGTGCCAGCAGCCAGGGGCTAGCGACAAGCACAGATACGCAGTATTTT.

V is TRBV6-5 and J is TRBJ2-3; perhaps TRBD2 as D (6 bases). V was pared by 0 bases and J by 5 bases, with 15 bases between. The CDR3 covers 16 residues. CDR1 and CDR2 from the germline V gene are MNHEY and SVGAGI. CDR3 bases: TGTGCCAGCAGTTACTCGCTCGGGTCGGGAGTAGATACGCAGTATTTT. This sequence encodes CASSYSLGSGVDTQYF.

The rearrangement links TRBV4-3 to TRBJ1-2; TRBD1 matches at 9 bases. Trimming took 3 bases from V and 7 from J; bases not matched to a gene: 3. CDR1 and CDR2 from the germline V gene are LGHNA and YSLEER. The CDR3 is made up of 13 amino acids. CDR3 residues: CASSQNRGLGYTF. The CDR3 coding sequence is TGCGCCAGCAGCCAGAACAGGGGGCTTGGCTACACCTTC.

The chain uses TRBV10-3 and TRBJ2-1, with a tentative D call TRBD2 (6 bases). The V gene's germline CDR1 is ENHRY and CDR2 SYGVKD. V was trimmed by 0 bases and J by 8 bases, leaving 14 bases between them. This CDR3 region has 15 residues. The CDR3 nucleotides are TGTGCCATCAGTGAGTCTCGCGGGGATAGGGATGAGCAGTTCTTC. Translation gives CAISESRGDRDEQFF.

This chain connects TRBV10-1 to TRBJ2-1; 11 bases map to TRBD2. Germline lookup yields CDR1 WNHNN and CDR2 SYGVQD (reference sequence). The CDR3 contains 16 residues. V lost 4 bases to trimming and J lost 8 bases; unmatched junction nucleotides: 10. CDR3 in DNA: TGCGCCAGCAGTGTCGGATCCCCACTAGCGGGAGATGAGCAGTTCTTC. It yields the protein CASSVGSPLAGDEQFF.

The gene calls are TRBV19 and TRBJ1-4; no clear D. The germline V gene encodes CDR1 LNHDA and CDR2 SQIVND (reference sequence). This CDR3 comprises 14 residues. Trimming shortened V by 3 bases and J by 2 bases, and 7 bases separated the two germline ends. DNA of the CDR3: TGTGCCAGTAGTATTCGACTGACTAATGAAAAACTGTTTTTT. It encodes CASSIRLTNEKLFF. The full variable domain, its missing parts supplied by reference TRBV19 and TRBJ1-4, is DGGITQSPKYLFRKEGQNVTLSCEQNLNHDAMYWYRQDPGQGLRLIYYSQIVNDFQKGDIAEGYSVSREKKESFPLTVTSAQKNPTAFYLCASSIRLTNEKLFFGSGTQLSVL.

The chain's CDR3 is CATIAGEITDTQYF. CDR3 coding DNA: TGTGCCACTATAGCGGGAGAGATAACAGATACGCAGTATTTT. The chain carries TRBV2 and TRBJ2-3; 9 bases are shared with TRBD2. The CDR3 has 14 amino acids. Germline CDR1 SNHLY, CDR2 FYNNEI. V shed 10 bases, J shed 3 bases, and the junction held 8 bases outside the gene matches.

The chain carries TRBV14 and TRBJ1-1, with a tentative D call TRBD1 (6 bases). In germline, CDR1 is SGHDN, CDR2 FVKESK. The V end was cut by 7 bases, the J end by 5 bases, with 20 bases between. This CDR3 contains 15 residues. CDR3 sequence (DNA): TGTGCCAGCATAGGGGGAGAACTCGGTACGACTGAAGCTTTCTTT. Its protein product is CASIGGELGTTEAFF.

V usage is TRBV24-1 and J usage is TRBJ2-3, with 12 bases identical to TRBD2. This CDR3 is built from 17 residues. CDR1 and CDR2 from the germline V gene are KGHDR and SFDVKD. J was trimmed by 3 bases and V by 2 bases; bases with no gene match: 5. This CDR3 reads CATSDSSSGRGTDTQYF. DNA of the CDR3: TGTGCCACCAGTGATTCCTCTAGCGGGAGGGGAACAGATACGCAGTATTTT.

V is TRBV28 and J is TRBJ1-5, with TRBD1 as a possible D gene (6 bases). The CDR3 is 15 residues long. The germline V gene encodes CDR1 MDHEN and CDR2 SYDVKM. V was trimmed by 5 bases and J by 2 bases, leaving 13 bases between them. CDR3 sequence reads: CASSPGQWGNQPQHF. CDR3 DNA sequence: TGTGCCAGCAGTCCGGGACAATGGGGCAATCAGCCCCAGCATTTT. Supplemented by reference TRBV28 and TRBJ1-5, the full variable domain reads DVKVTQSSRYLVKRTGEKVFLECVQDMDHENMFWYRQDPGLGLRLIYFSYDVKMKEKGDIPEGYSVSREKKERFSLILESASTNQTSMYLCASSPGQWGNQPQHFGDGTRLSIL.

This chain links TRBV6-6 with TRBJ1-1, with a tentative D call TRBD1 (5 bases). The V end was cut by 0 bases, the J end by 6 bases, with 17 bases between. The CDR3 loop spans 16 amino acids. The germline CDR1 and CDR2 sequences are MNHNY and SVGAGI (reference sequence). CDR3 protein: CASSYSGGGARAEAFF. The DNA of the CDR3 is TGTGCCAGCAGTTACTCCGGGGGTGGCGCGAGGGCTGAAGCTTTCTTT.

This chain links TRBV7-9 with TRBJ1-5, with 11 positions matching TRBD1. The CDR3 loop spans 13 amino acids. CDR1 and CDR2 from the germline V gene are SEHNR and FQNEAQ (reference sequence). Trimming at V came to 11 bases and at J to 5 bases, leaving 5 bases not matched to a gene. The CDR3 region is CAVGDRGYQPQHF. The CDR3, as DNA: TGTGCCGTAGGGGACAGGGGGTATCAGCCCCAGCATTTT.

The rearrangement joins TRBV24-1 to TRBJ2-2, with TRBD2 as a possible D gene (5 bases). The germline V and J ends were trimmed by 7 bases and 5 bases, with 10 bases remaining between them. This CDR3 region has 13 residues. Germline V gene data show CDR1 as KGHDR and CDR2 as SFDVKD. The CDR3 reads CATRERDTGELFF. CDR3 in DNA: TGTGCCACCAGGGAACGGGATACCGGGGAGCTGTTTTTT.

The chain links TRBV27 to TRBJ2-1, with 7 nucleotides matching TRBD1. CDR3 size: 14 residues. Losses at the gene ends were 5 bases for V and 7 bases for J; bases not matched to a gene: 8. Germline V gene data show CDR1 as MNHEY and CDR2 as SMNVEV (reference sequence). The CDR3: CASSRKQGSNEQFF. In nucleotides, the CDR3 is TGTGCCAGCAGTCGCAAACAGGGGTCGAATGAGCAGTTCTTC.

CDR3 sequence reads: CASSDRARELFF. In nucleotides, the CDR3 is TGCGCCAGCAGTGATAGAGCCAGGGAGCTGTTTTTT. The chain uses TRBV10-2 and TRBJ2-2, with unresolved D. The CDR3 spans 12 residues. The ends were cut back, 3 bases at V and 9 bases at J, with 8 bases in the middle. The germline gives CDR1 WSHSY, CDR2 SAAADI.

The rearrangement joins TRBV4-3 to TRBJ1-1; D not resolved. CDR1 and CDR2 from the germline V gene are LGHNA and YSLEER. V lost 0 bases to trimming and J lost 4 bases, with 9 bases between them. The length of the CDR3 is 14 residues. CDR3 protein: CASSQDVAGTEAFF. The CDR3 nucleotides are TGCGCCAGCAGCCAAGATGTCGCAGGCACTGAAGCTTTCTTT.

V usage is TRBV9 and J usage is TRBJ2-3, with TRBD1 matching 7 bases. Germline V gene lookup returns CDR1 SGDLS and CDR2 YYNGEE. V shed 3 bases and J 11 bases; nucleotides not matched to a gene: 12. The CDR3 extends over 14 amino acids. The CDR3 DNA follows: TGTGCCAGCAGCGAGAGGAGGACAGGCCTCGGGCAGTATTTT. It codes for CASSERRTGLGQYF. Filled out from reference TRBV9 and TRBJ2-3, the complete variable domain reads DSGVTQTPKHLITATGQRVTLRCSPRSGDLSVYWYQQSLDQGLQFLIQYYNGEERAKGNILERFSAQQFPDLHSELNLSSLELGDSALYFCASSERRTGLGQYFGPGTRLTVL.

This clone occurred once. The rearrangement links TRBV11-2 to TRBJ1-2; D remains ambiguous. Trimming took off 2 bases at V and 0 bases at J, with 7 bases between the two ends. Germline V gene data show CDR1 as SGHAT and CDR2 as FQNNGV. This CDR3 is built from 14 residues. CDR3 residues: CASSLNTANYGYTF. The CDR3 nucleotides read TGTGCCAGCAGCTTAAATACAGCTAACTATGGCTACACCTTC.

A single count supports this clone. The genes are TRBV5-6 and TRBJ1-4; TRBD1 matches at 8 bases. Trimming took 4 bases from V and 3 from J; bases not matched to a gene: 14. Germline V gives CDR1 SGHDT, CDR2 YYEEEE. There are 18 residues in the CDR3. Written as DNA, the CDR3 is TGTGCCAGCAGCAAACAGGGGGGCGTTGCATCGGCTAATGAAAAACTGTTTTTT. Translated: CASSKQGGVASANEKLFF.

V usage is TRBV4-3 and J usage is TRBJ2-5; D is undetermined. With 1 base removed from V and 3 bases from J, the gap between germline ends came to 15 bases. Germline CDR1 reads LGHNA; CDR2 reads YSLEER. The CDR3 sequence is 16 residues long. Here the CDR3 reads CASSQADILIEETQYF. The CDR3 coding sequence is TGCGCCAGCAGCCAAGCAGACATTTTAATAGAAGAGACCCAGTACTTC.

V usage is TRBV18 and J usage is TRBJ2-2; 8 nucleotides align to TRBD2. Germline V gene lookup returns CDR1 KGHSH and CDR2 LQKENI. The V gene end was trimmed by 3 bases and the J gene end by 3 bases; junction bases not matched to a gene: 9. CDR3 length: 17 amino acids. The CDR3 spells CASSPAIAGRHTGELFF. CDR3 in DNA: TGTGCCAGCTCACCGGCAATAGCGGGACGCCACACCGGGGAGCTGTTTTTT.

The chain carries TRBV15 and TRBJ2-3; 11 bases line up with TRBD2. V was pared by 5 bases and J by 3 bases, with 7 bases of the junction left unmatched. Germline V gene data show CDR1 as LNHNV and CDR2 as YYDKDF (reference sequence). The CDR3 extends over 16 amino acids. The CDR3 DNA follows: TGTGCCACCAGCGTAGTAGCGGGAGGGCCAACAGATACGCAGTATTTT. Its protein is CATSVVAGGPTDTQYF.

In this sample, this clone turned up once. V and J are TRBV4-3 and TRBJ1-2, with 8 nucleotides matching TRBD1. Germline V gives CDR1 LGHNA, CDR2 YSLEER. This CDR3 has 18 residues. Trimming cost V 0 bases and J 4 bases; bases outside gene matches: 13. CDR3 sequence reads: CASSQDGRGPPGIYGYTF. CDR3 bases: TGCGCCAGCAGCCAAGATGGCAGGGGGCCGCCAGGGATCTATGGCTACACCTTC.

The chain recombines TRBV3-1 (or the pseudogene TRBV3-2) with TRBJ2-5, with 16 bases fitting TRBD2. The CDR3 is made up of 15 amino acids. The germline V gene encodes CDR1 LGHDT and CDR2 YNNKEL (reference sequence). V gave up 4 bases and J gave up 5 bases; unmatched junction bases: 1. The CDR3 DNA reads TGTGCCAGCAGCCTGGGACTAGCGGGAGGGGAGACCCAGTACTTC. Translation gives CASSLGLAGGETQYF.

Note on this clone: The same CDR3 can be traced to other DNA sequences in this sample. J is TRBJ2-1 and V is TRBV11-3, with 8 bases lining up with TRBD2. The CDR3 totals 15 residues. V shed 1 base and J 3 bases; nucleotides not matched to a gene: 2. Per germline, CDR1 SGHNT and CDR2 YENEEA. CDR3 nucleotide sequence: TGTGCCAGCAGCTTAGGAACTAGCGGCTACAATGAGCAGTTCTTC. Translation gives CASSLGTSGYNEQFF.